The 27 T cell receptor beta chains below come from one sample, sequenced in a study of blood T cell repertoires in COVID-19. Sequencing used immunoSEQ multiplex PCR; TCRdb keeps in-frame clones, though not all of them. Here the sample spans 100,000 to 150,000 clones, roughly 72% being singletons. The sequenced sample consisted of peripheral blood. These receptors were obtained from a man aged 55 to 70 with acute or convalescent COVID-19.

The chain couples TRBV9 to TRBJ2-3, with TRBD2 matching 8 bases. The CDR3 sequence is 14 residues long. Trimming at V came to 0 bases and at J to 7 bases, leaving 4 bases not matched to a gene. The germline gives CDR1 SGDLS, CDR2 YYNGEE. The CDR3 region is CASSVERERHTQYF. As DNA, the CDR3 is TGTGCCAGCAGCGTAGAGCGGGAGCGCCATACGCAGTATTTT. Supplemented by reference TRBV9 and TRBJ2-3, the full variable domain reads DSGVTQTPKHLITATGQRVTLRCSPRSGDLSVYWYQQSLDQGLQFLIQYYNGEERAKGNILERFSAQQFPDLHSELNLSSLELGDSALYFCASSVERERHTQYFGPGTRLTVL.

The gene calls are TRBV30 and TRBJ1-6; D gene uncertain. Germline assignment: CDR1 GTSNPN and CDR2 SVGIG (reference sequence). This CDR3 comprises 14 residues. V lost 3 bases and J lost 0, with 6 bases in between. This chain's CDR3 is CAWRDSSYNSPLHF. CDR3 sequence (DNA): TGTGCCTGGAGAGATAGCTCCTATAATTCACCCCTCCACTTT.

This chain links TRBV4-1 with TRBJ1-5, with D possibly matching TRBD1 (5 bases). Germline V CDR1 and CDR2: MGHRA, YSYEKL. Between the trimmed V and J ends, which lost 2 bases and 6 bases, there was a span of 17 bases. The CDR3 is 16 amino acids. The CDR3 coding sequence is TGCGCCAGCAGCCAACGAGGCGGGGGGTTAGGTCAGCCCCAGCATTTT. Translating gives CASSQRGGGLGQPQHF.

The chain carries TRBV6-1 and TRBJ2-1; D possibly corresponds to TRBD2 (6 bases). This CDR3 is built from 16 residues. Germline values: CDR1 MNHNS, CDR2 SASEGT. Trimming took 2 bases from V and 1 from J, leaving 12 bases between them. The CDR3: CASSENIGGSYNEQFF. The CDR3 nucleotides are TGTGCCAGCAGTGAAAATATCGGGGGATCCTACAATGAGCAGTTCTTC.

The chain has TRBV3-1 (or the pseudogene TRBV3-2) and TRBJ2-2; 7 nucleotides agree with TRBD2. The germline V gene encodes CDR1 LGHDT and CDR2 YNNKEL (reference sequence). The V segment lost 8 bases and the J segment 4 bases; nucleotides outside the gene matches: 7. The CDR3 runs to 14 residues. The CDR3 region is CASRRGSSTGELFF. The CDR3 nucleotides read TGTGCCAGCCGGCGGGGGTCCAGCACCGGGGAGCTGTTTTTT.

This CDR3 reads CSVDAAGDYNEQFF. The CDR3 DNA reads TGCAGCGTTGACGCCGCGGGAGACTACAATGAGCAGTTCTTC. This chain connects TRBV29-1 to TRBJ2-1, with 7 bases fitting TRBD2. Germline V CDR1 and CDR2: SQVTM, ANQGSEA. Trimming cost V 3 bases and J 3 bases; bases outside gene matches: 5. The CDR3 consists of 14 residues.

The chain employs TRBV7-2 and TRBJ1-5; D is perhaps TRBD1 (5 bases). In germline, CDR1 is SGHTA, CDR2 FQGNSA. The CDR3 is made up of 15 amino acids. The V gene lost 3 bases and the J gene lost 4 bases, with 13 bases spanning the gap. CDR3 bases: TGTGCCAGCAGCTTCCAGGGATTGGGTAATCAGCCCCAGCATTTT. Translating it yields CASSFQGLGNQPQHF.

This chain's CDR3 is CASSPRGGQGKTGELFF. CDR3 coding DNA: TGTGCCAGCAGCCCGAGAGGGGGACAGGGGAAAACCGGGGAGCTGTTTTTT. The chain carries TRBV9 and TRBJ2-2; the match to TRBD1 covers 10 bases. Germline V gene data show CDR1 as SGDLS and CDR2 as YYNGEE. The CDR3 contains 17 residues. J gave up 5 bases and V 4 bases, and 11 bases lay outside the gene matches.

The chain has TRBV11-2 and TRBJ2-5; the D gene is possibly TRBD1 (6 bases). Between the trimmed V and J ends, which lost 0 bases and 5 bases, there was a span of 10 bases. Germline V gene data show CDR1 as SGHAT and CDR2 as FQNNGV. The CDR3 spans 14 residues. CDR3 protein: CASSLEVRGETQYF. The CDR3, as DNA: TGTGCCAGCAGCTTAGAGGTCAGGGGTGAGACCCAGTACTTC.

The chain carries TRBV7-9 and TRBJ2-5, with TRBD2 matching over 14 bases. The CDR3 is 15 amino acids. CDR1 is SEHNR, CDR2 FQNEAQ, per germline (reference sequence). The V and J ends lost 5 bases and 2 bases, in that order; junction bases with no gene match: 1. The CDR3 DNA follows: TGTGCCAGCAGCGGACTAGCGGGAGGACAAGAGACCCAGTACTTC. It yields the protein CASSGLAGGQETQYF.

The genes are TRBV3-1 (or the pseudogene TRBV3-2) and TRBJ2-2; 11 positions agree with TRBD1. Germline V lookup: CDR1 LGHDT, CDR2 YNNKEL (reference sequence). The V segment lost 4 bases and the J segment 5 bases; nucleotides outside the gene matches: 3. The CDR3 has 15 amino acids. The CDR3 nucleotides are TGTGCCAGCAGCCCCCGGGACAGGGGGACCGGGGAGCTGTTTTTT. Translated: CASSPRDRGTGELFF.

Only a few counts were recorded for this clone. CDR3 protein: CASSLGRGVANQETQYF. The CDR3 coding sequence is TGTGCCAGCAGCTTGGGTCGGGGTGTTGCGAACCAAGAGACCCAGTACTTC. The V gene is TRBV7-3, the J gene TRBJ2-5, with TRBD2 as a possible D gene (5 bases). CDR3 length equals 17 residues. V gave up 3 bases and J gave up 0 bases, with 17 bases separating them. CDR1 SGHTA and CDR2 FQGTGA come from the germline V gene. The whole variable domain, remainder taken from reference TRBV7-3 and TRBJ2-5, is GAGVSQTPSNKVTEKGKYVELRCDPISGHTALYWYRQSLGQGPEFLIYFQGTGAADDSGLPNDRFFAVRPEGSVSTLKIQRTERGDSAVYLCASSLGRGVANQETQYFGPGTRLLVL.

Only a few counts were recorded for this clone. The V call is TRBV6-1, the J call TRBJ1-2, with D hard to call. The germline V gene has CDR1 MNHNS and CDR2 SASEGT. V lost 2 bases and J 8 bases, leaving 12 bases between the germline ends. The CDR3 consists of 13 residues. The CDR3 DNA is TGTGCCAGCAGTGAAATCGGGGTGAGGGGCTACACCTTC. It is translated as CASSEIGVRGYTF.

This clone was seen a single time. The J gene is TRBJ1-5, the V gene TRBV6-5, with TRBD1 identical over 9 bases. The germline V gene encodes CDR1 MNHEY and CDR2 SVGAGI. Trimming cost V 5 bases and J 5 bases; bases outside gene matches: 4. The CDR3 has 14 amino acids. The chain's CDR3 is CASSTGGQHQPQHF. The CDR3 coding sequence is TGTGCCAGCAGTACAGGGGGCCAACATCAGCCCCAGCATTTT.

The genes are TRBV9 and TRBJ2-1, with TRBD2 identical over 8 bases. The germline V gene has CDR1 SGDLS and CDR2 YYNGEE. The CDR3 is 13 residues long. V shed 4 bases and J 7 bases; nucleotides not matched to a gene: 4. The CDR3 DNA sequence: TGTGCCAGCAGCTCGGGGGGGTGGAATGAGCAGTTCTTC. Residues: CASSSGGWNEQFF.

V usage is TRBV6-5 and J usage is TRBJ2-7; TRBD1 aligns across 8 bases. This CDR3 region has 15 residues. In germline, CDR1 is MNHEY, CDR2 SVGAGI. The V segment lost 6 bases and the J segment 4 bases; nucleotides outside the gene matches: 11. CDR3 in DNA: TGTGCCAGCAGCCGCGAGAGACAGGGGACGTACGAGCAGTACTTC. Its protein product is CASSRERQGTYEQYF.

J is TRBJ1-5 and V is TRBV30; D call uncertain. The V gene's germline CDR1 is GTSNPN and CDR2 SVGIG (reference sequence). V was trimmed by 1 base and J by 0 bases, leaving 4 bases between them. The CDR3 extends over 13 amino acids. In nucleotides, the CDR3 is TGTGCCTGGAGTGACAATAGCAATCAGCCCCAGCATTTT. Translation gives CAWSDNSNQPQHF.

The CDR3 sequence: CAWSRSEKLFF. The CDR3 region has the DNA TGTGCCTGGAGTAGGAGCGAAAAACTGTTTTTT. The J gene is TRBJ1-4, the V gene TRBV30; D is ambiguous. Trimming removed 2 bases at V and 8 bases at J, with 6 bases between. From germline, CDR1 is GTSNPN and CDR2 SVGIG (reference sequence). This CDR3 has 11 amino acids.

V is TRBV15 and J is TRBJ2-1, with 8 bases lining up with TRBD2. Germline V lookup: CDR1 LNHNV, CDR2 YYDKDF (reference sequence). Trimming at V came to 3 bases and at J to 8 bases, leaving 15 bases not matched to a gene. CDR3 length: 17 amino acids. CDR3 sequence: CATSRGEAGALFYEQFF. The CDR3 DNA reads as TGTGCCACCAGCAGGGGGGAAGCGGGAGCCCTATTCTATGAGCAGTTCTTC.

The genes are TRBV6-5 and TRBJ1-5, with D perhaps matching TRBD1 (5 bases). Deletions cut 2 bases from V and 7 bases from J, with 9 bases between. CDR1 MNHEY and CDR2 SVGAGI come from the germline V gene. The CDR3 runs 13 residues. Here the CDR3 DNA reads TGTGCCAGCAGTTACAGCCGACAGCAGCCCCAGCATTTT. As protein: CASSYSRQQPQHF.

In nucleotides, the CDR3 is TGTGCCTGGAGGGAACAGGGGGTCACTGAAGCTTTCTTT. Translation gives CAWREQGVTEAFF. The J gene is TRBJ1-1, the V gene TRBV30; TRBD1 matches 8 bases. This CDR3 contains 13 residues. The germline gives CDR1 GTSNPN, CDR2 SVGIG (reference sequence). The V gene end was trimmed by 3 bases and the J gene end by 4 bases; junction bases not matched to a gene: 4.

The V call is TRBV5-6, the J call TRBJ1-1; TRBD1 is a possible D gene (6 bases). This CDR3 is built from 14 residues. Deletions cut 0 bases from V and 10 bases from J, with 16 bases between. Germline assignment: CDR1 SGHDT and CDR2 YYEEEE. The CDR3 is CASSLGLAGEGAFF. The CDR3 nucleotides read TGTGCCAGCAGCTTGGGTTTGGCAGGGGAGGGAGCTTTCTTT.

The genes are TRBV6-4 and TRBJ2-7, with D possibly being TRBD2 (5 bases). Germline CDR1 is MRHNA and CDR2 is SNTAGT. The V and J ends lost 2 bases and 4 bases respectively, with 30 bases between them. This CDR3 spans 20 amino acids. CDR3 DNA sequence: TGTGCCAGCAGTGACCACTCGGTAGAGGCGGGCAGAGACCGACCTTACGAGCAGTACTTC. This gives the protein CASSDHSVEAGRDRPYEQYF.

This CDR3 is CASSQVAGGGRAKNIQYF. The DNA for the CDR3 is TGTGCCAGCAGCCAAGTTGCGGGAGGCGGTCGAGCCAAAAACATTCAGTACTTC. The chain is built from TRBV3-1 (or the pseudogene TRBV3-2) and TRBJ2-4; 8 nucleotides line up with TRBD2. The germline CDR1 and CDR2 sequences are LGHDT and YNNKEL (reference sequence). V gave up 1 base and J gave up 0 bases; unmatched junction bases: 8. This CDR3 contains 18 residues.

This sequence joins TRBV5-5 and TRBJ2-1, with a possible D match to TRBD2 (6 bases). The germline V gene has CDR1 SGHKS and CDR2 YYEKEE (reference sequence). CDR3 length: 15 amino acids. V gave up 2 bases and J gave up 5 bases, with 14 bases separating them. DNA of the CDR3: TGTGCCAGCAGCTTTCGCGGGACGGGCAACAATGAGCAGTTCTTC. Protein product: CASSFRGTGNNEQFF.

V and J are TRBV19 and TRBJ1-2, with D hard to call. The germline V gene encodes CDR1 LNHDA and CDR2 SQIVND (reference sequence). The CDR3 sequence is 14 residues long. The V end lost 7 bases, the J end lost 4 bases, and 16 bases lay between the germline ends. For the CDR3, the DNA is TGTGCCAGTACCGAGGCCCCAGGAGGCTATGGCTACACCTTC. Encoded protein: CASTEAPGGYGYTF.

This clone has just one count. The chain employs TRBV7-3 and TRBJ2-7, with D possibly being TRBD2 (5 bases). The germline V gene encodes CDR1 SGHTA and CDR2 FQGTGA. V lost 3 bases, J lost 2 bases, and 14 bases lay in between. This CDR3 is 15 amino acids long. CDR3 sequence (DNA): TGTGCCAGCAGCTTCGGCGGGTCGAGTCCCTACGAGCAGTACTTC. Its protein product is CASSFGGSSPYEQYF. Supplemented by reference TRBV7-3 and TRBJ2-7, the full variable domain reads GAGVSQTPSNKVTEKGKYVELRCDPISGHTALYWYRQSLGQGPEFLIYFQGTGAADDSGLPNDRFFAVRPEGSVSTLKIQRTERGDSAVYLCASSFGGSSPYEQYFGPGTRLTVT.